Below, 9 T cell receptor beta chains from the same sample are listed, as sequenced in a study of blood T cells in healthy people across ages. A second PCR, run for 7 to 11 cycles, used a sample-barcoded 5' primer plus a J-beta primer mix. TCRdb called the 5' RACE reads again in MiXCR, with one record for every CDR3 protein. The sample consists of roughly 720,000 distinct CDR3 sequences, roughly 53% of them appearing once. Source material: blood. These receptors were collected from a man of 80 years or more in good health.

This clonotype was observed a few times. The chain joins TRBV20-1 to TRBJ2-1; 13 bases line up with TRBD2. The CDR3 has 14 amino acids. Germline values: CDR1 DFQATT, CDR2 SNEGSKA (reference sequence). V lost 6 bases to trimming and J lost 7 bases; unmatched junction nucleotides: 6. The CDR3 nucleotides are TGCAGTGCCGTAGGACTAGCGGGAGAGAATGAGCAGTTCTTC. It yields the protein CSAVGLAGENEQFF.

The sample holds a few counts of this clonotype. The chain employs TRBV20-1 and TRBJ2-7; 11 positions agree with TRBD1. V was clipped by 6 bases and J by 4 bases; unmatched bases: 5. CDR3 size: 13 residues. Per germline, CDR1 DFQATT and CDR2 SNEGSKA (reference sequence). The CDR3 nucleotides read TGCAGTGCGGTGGGACAGGGGGTATACGAGCAGTACTTC. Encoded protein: CSAVGQGVYEQYF.

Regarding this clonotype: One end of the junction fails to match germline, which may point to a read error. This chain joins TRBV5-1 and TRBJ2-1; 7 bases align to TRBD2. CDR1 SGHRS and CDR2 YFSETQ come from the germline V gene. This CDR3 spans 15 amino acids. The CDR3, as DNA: TGCGCCAACAGCTTGGCGGGGACTACCTACAATGAGCAGTTCTTC. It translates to CANSLAGTTYNEQFF.

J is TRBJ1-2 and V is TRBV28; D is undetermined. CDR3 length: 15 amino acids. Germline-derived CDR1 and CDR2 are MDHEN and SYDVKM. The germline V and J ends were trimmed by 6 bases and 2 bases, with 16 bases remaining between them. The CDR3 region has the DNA TGTGCCAGCAGGCCCACCAGTGGAGACAACTATGGCTACACCTTC. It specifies CASRPTSGDNYGYTF.

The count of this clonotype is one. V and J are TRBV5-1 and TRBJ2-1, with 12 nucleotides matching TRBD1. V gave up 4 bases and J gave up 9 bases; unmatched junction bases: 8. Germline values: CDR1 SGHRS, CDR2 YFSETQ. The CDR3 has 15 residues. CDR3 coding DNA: TGCGCCAGCAGCGACGGGACAGGGGGCGGAAGTGAGCAGTTCTTC. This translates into CASSDGTGGGSEQFF.

Written as DNA, the CDR3 is TGTGCCAGCAGGACTAGCGGGGGGGGCCAAGAGACCCAGTACTTC. The encoded protein is CASRTSGGGQETQYF. The gene calls are TRBV6-2 or TRBV6-3 and TRBJ2-5, with 14 bases fitting TRBD2. The CDR3 is 15 amino acids. CDR1 is MNHEY, CDR2 SVGEGT, per germline. V lost 6 bases to trimming and J lost 1 base; unmatched junction nucleotides: 1.

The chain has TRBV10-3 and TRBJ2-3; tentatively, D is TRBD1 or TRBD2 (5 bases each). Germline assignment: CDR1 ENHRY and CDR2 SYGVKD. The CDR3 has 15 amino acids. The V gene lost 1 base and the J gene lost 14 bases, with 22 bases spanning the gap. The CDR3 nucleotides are TGTGCCATCAGTGAGTGGGTGGGGGAGCACAGATACGCGTATTTT. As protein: CAISEWVGEHRYAYF.

The CDR3 region is CSARVNLYNEQFF. CDR3 coding DNA: TGCAGTGCTAGAGTCAACTTGTACAATGAGCAGTTCTTC. The rearrangement links TRBV20-1 to TRBJ2-1; D is unclear. The CDR3 consists of 13 residues. Germline V gene lookup returns CDR1 DFQATT and CDR2 SNEGSKA (reference sequence). V lost 1 base to trimming and J lost 4 bases, with 8 bases between them.

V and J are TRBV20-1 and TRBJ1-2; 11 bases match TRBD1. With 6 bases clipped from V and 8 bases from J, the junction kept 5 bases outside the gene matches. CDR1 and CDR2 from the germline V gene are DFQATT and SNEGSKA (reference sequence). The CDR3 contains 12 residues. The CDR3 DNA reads TGCAGTGCGACCCGGACAGGGGGCGGCTACACCTTC. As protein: CSATRTGGGYTF.